This T cell receptor (beta chain) is drawn from a study of neurological immune-mediated disorders. Study outcomes and limitations: Patients with HTLV-1-associated myelopathy showed the most TCR clonal expansion. Those with multiple sclerosis showed the least, falling below healthy controls. Because no CDR3 amino acid sequences were shared across subjects by expanded clones, private repertoires were suggested in all groups.

The time point denotes: longitudinal time-point 3. The method for making cDNA was 5'RACE, and it used 10-nucleotide random UMIs. TCRdb reprocessed the 5' RACE reads with MiXCR, giving one entry per CDR3 protein. Among approximately 48,000 distinct CDR3 sequences listed, roughly 13% were seen once. At least ten counts were recorded for this clonotype. What it binds is not known. CDR3 length: 11 residues. V was clipped by 6 bases and J by 3 bases, with 4 bases between them. Germline-derived CDR1 and CDR2 are SNHLY and FYNNEI. This sequence was found in a male donor with HTLV-1-associated myelopathy (HAM/TSP). The V and J genes are TRBV2 and TRBJ2-3; D is unclear. The specimen sequenced was PBMCs. CDR3 nucleotide sequence: TGTGCCAGCAGACTAACAGATACGCAGTATTTT. Its translation is CASRLTDTQYF.